The rows below give T cell receptor beta chains drawn from one sample of a study of control samples from healthy donors and cancer patients. The protocol was immunoSEQ multiplex PCR, while the TCRdb copy is restricted to in-frame clones and leaves out a portion. Here the sample spans 50,000 or so clones, 95% being singletons. The sequenced sample was blood. These receptors all stem from a man aged 25-45 years in good health. Each CDR3 is given with its conserved first and last residue. A D gene is named only where the DNA matches it firmly. Clone size is not always given. Where it is, it says once, few, many or a class for expanded clones.

D: TRBD1; size: .; V: TRBV4-2; J: TRBJ1-6; CDR3: CASSQGGQGLNSPLHF; DNA: TGTGCCAGCAGCCAAGGGGGACAGGGGCTTAATTCACCCCTCCACTTT
D: TRBD1; size: once; V: TRBV29-1; J: TRBJ1-1; CDR3: CSVGQGETEAFF; DNA: TGCAGCGTGGGACAGGGGGAGACTGAAGCTTTCTTT
D: .; size: .; V: TRBV15; J: TRBJ1-2; CDR3: CATSRDDGLIIRYGYTF; DNA: TGTGCCACCAGCAGAGATGATGGCCTTATTATCCGCTATGGCTACACCTTC
D: TRBD1; size: .; V: TRBV19; J: TRBJ1-1; CDR3: CASRKTGGNMNTEAFF; DNA: TGTGCCAGTAGAAAAACAGGGGGAAACATGAACACTGAAGCTTTCTTT
D: .; size: .; V: TRBV4-2; J: TRBJ1-1; CDR3: CASSQESQVMNTEAFF; DNA: TGTGCCAGCAGCCAAGAGAGCCAAGTCATGAACACTGAAGCTTTCTTT
D: .; size: .; V: TRBV6-4; J: TRBJ2-1; CDR3: CASSDVVASSYNEQFF; DNA: TGTGCCAGCAGTGACGTGGTGGCAAGCTCCTACAATGAGCAGTTCTTC
D: .; size: .; V: TRBV30; J: TRBJ1-5; CDR3: CAWSVGMGFNQPQHF; DNA: TGTGCCTGGAGTGTAGGGATGGGGTTCAATCAGCCCCAGCATTTT
D: TRBD1; size: few; V: TRBV28; J: TRBJ1-3; CDR3: CASSPITIARGGRNTIYF; DNA: TGTGCCAGCAGTCCAATCACTATAGCCAGGGGGGGCAGAAACACCATATATTTT
D: TRBD2; size: once; V: TRBV27; J: TRBJ2-1; CDR3: CASSPGLAGANEQFF; DNA: TGTGCCAGCAGCCCTGGACTAGCGGGAGCGAATGAGCAGTTCTTC
D: TRBD2; size: .; V: TRBV6-5; J: TRBJ2-1; CDR3: CASRLAGAGNEQFF; DNA: TGTGCCAGCAGACTAGCGGGAGCAGGCAATGAGCAGTTCTTC
D: TRBD1; size: .; V: TRBV11-3; J: TRBJ2-1; CDR3: CASSLWDRPNEQFF; DNA: TGTGCCAGCAGCTTATGGGACAGGCCAAATGAGCAGTTCTTC
D: .; size: .; V: TRBV6-2/TRBV6-3; J: TRBJ2-7; CDR3: CASSYDTGYPYF; DNA: TGTGCCAGCAGTTACGATACAGGGTATCCGTACTTC
D: TRBD1; size: .; V: TRBV19; J: TRBJ2-1; CDR3: CASSLKGAGYNEQFF; DNA: TGTGCCAGTAGTCTCAAGGGGGCAGGTTACAATGAGCAGTTCTTC
D: .; size: .; V: TRBV7-8; J: TRBJ2-7; CDR3: CASSFEAFYEQYF; DNA: TGTGCCAGCAGCTTTGAGGCCTTCTACGAGCAGTACTTC
D: .; size: once; V: TRBV28; J: TRBJ2-7; CDR3: CASSPSSGHKGYEQYF; DNA: TGTGCCAGCAGCCCCTCCTCGGGACACAAGGGTTACGAGCAGTACTTC
D: .; size: .; V: TRBV27; J: TRBJ1-1; CDR3: CATTPTGLPEAFF; DNA: TGTGCCACCACCCCCACAGGGCTCCCTGAAGCTTTCTTT
D: TRBD2; size: .; V: TRBV7-6; J: TRBJ2-2; CDR3: CASSPTSGRASGELFF; DNA: TGTGCCAGCAGCCCGACTAGCGGGAGGGCCAGCGGGGAGCTGTTTTTT
D: TRBD2; size: .; V: TRBV2; J: TRBJ2-1; CDR3: CASEGAGGRSYNEQFF; DNA: TGTGCCAGCGAAGGAGCGGGAGGGAGGAGTTACAATGAGCAGTTCTTC
D: .; size: .; V: TRBV4-1; J: TRBJ2-1; CDR3: CASRRGLEFSYNEQFF; DNA: TGCGCCAGCAGACGCGGGCTAGAATTCTCCTACAATGAGCAGTTCTTC
D: .; size: .; V: TRBV2; J: TRBJ1-4; CDR3: CASSEAPGKLFF; DNA: TGTGCCAGCAGTGAAGCCCCCGGAAAACTGTTTTTT
D: TRBD1; size: .; V: TRBV2; J: TRBJ2-1; CDR3: CASSEEGQGRNEQFF; DNA: TGTGCCAGCAGTGAGGAAGGACAGGGCCGGAATGAGCAGTTCTTC
D: TRBD1; size: .; V: TRBV7-2; J: TRBJ1-1; CDR3: CASSPRTGLNTEAFF; DNA: TGTGCCAGCAGTCCACGGACAGGGTTGAACACTGAAGCTTTCTTT
D: TRBD2; size: once; V: TRBV6-2/TRBV6-3; J: TRBJ2-7; CDR3: CASSPTSEGEQYF; DNA: TGTGCCAGCAGCCCCACTAGCGAGGGCGAGCAGTACTTC